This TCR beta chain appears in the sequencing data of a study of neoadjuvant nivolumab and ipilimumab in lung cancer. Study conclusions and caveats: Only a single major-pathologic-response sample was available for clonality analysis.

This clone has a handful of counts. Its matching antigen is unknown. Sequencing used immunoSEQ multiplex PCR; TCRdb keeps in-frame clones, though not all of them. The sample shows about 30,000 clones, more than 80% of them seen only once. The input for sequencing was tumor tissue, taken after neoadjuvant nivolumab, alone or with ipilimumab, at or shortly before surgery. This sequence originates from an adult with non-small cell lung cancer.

Written as DNA, the CDR3 is TGTGCCAGCAGCCAAGGGACTAGCGGGGGCAATGAGCAGTTCTTC. It specifies CASSQGTSGGNEQFF. V is TRBV5-5 and J is TRBJ2-1; 14 bases are shared with TRBD2. Germline V gene data show CDR1 as SGHKS and CDR2 as YYEKEE (reference sequence). Unmatched junction bases numbered 3, after V lost 4 bases and J lost 6 bases. There are 15 residues in the CDR3.